This T cell receptor (beta chain) originates from a study of pediatric ulcerative colitis (dated by TCRdb to about 2019). Regarding the research as a whole: Among the ulcerative colitis patients, seven had pancolitis and two had left-sided colitis, and histology in every patient was consistent with ulcerative colitis. Nine newly diagnosed, treatment-naive pediatric ulcerative colitis patients and a few non-IBD control children each provided paired blood and rectal samples. The Pediatric Ulcerative Colitis Activity Index classified two patients as having mild disease, several as having moderate disease and three as having acute severe colitis. Paper-wide results and their limitations: Rectal pinch biopsies may have included blood-derived T cells, especially in patients with overt colitis. Features of the rectal repertoire distinguished controls, mild-moderate colitis patients and acute severe colitis patients, and in acute severe colitis, rectal diversity was reduced because of clonal expansions. A couple of rectal CDR3 clonotypes were present in all ulcerative colitis patients and in none of the controls. Because repertoires were derived from total lymphocyte DNA, patterns in rare subsets such as regulatory T cells may not have been reflected. A couple of patients' blood samples yielded substantially fewer templates for technical reasons and were excluded from blood-rectal overlap analysis. Compared with controls, ulcerative colitis patients showed significantly higher autologous blood-rectal clonal overlap, a finding that suggests increased T cell trafficking to inflamed tissue. The healthy control group was small, consisting of only four individuals.

Using the immunoSEQ TRB Survey service, rearranged CDR3 beta regions were amplified from genomic DNA with multiplex V and J primers. To keep depth equal across samples, survey-level sequencing depth of up to 500,000 reads per sample was applied. The libraries were purified and pooled, then sequenced using Illumina technology. As for the authors' bioinformatics: Productive clonality, sample overlap, pairwise scatters, CDR3 beta length, V/D/J gene usage and productiveness were all assessed with the immunoSEQ online tools. Alongside Shannon and Simpson indices, calculated diversity was computed as the number of unique rearrangements divided by total templates, multiplied by 100. For principal component analysis, Z-score normalized data were analyzed with the R prcomp function and the ggbiplot package. Morisita's index was used to quantify the clonal overlap between blood and rectum within each subject. TCRdb retrieved this table from immuneACCESS and kept in-frame rearrangements only. Not all clones are present; in checked studies, unresolved V genes account for under half, and no reason is known for the remainder. V and J calls and clone size are copied from that table; D and trimming were computed from the DNA. The sample has under 50,000 clones on record, about four fifths of them singletons. The ten largest clonotypes hold about 4% of the sample.

The junction carries 14 bases between V and J, which are trimmed by 0 bases and 3 bases respectively. Looking up the germline V gene yields CDR1 SGHRS and CDR2 YFSETQ. The CDR3 measures 16 amino acids from cysteine to phenylalanine. The retained sequence is limited to the CDR3, 48 bases, with the frame set at the first base. During colonoscopy, one to two rectal pinch biopsies were obtained for research purposes. Ulcerative colitis patients had received no immunosuppressive medication before the diagnostic colonoscopy. Before DNA isolation, rectal biopsies were subjected to proteinase K digestion. The Wizard kit (Promega) was used to extract genomic DNA from both blood and intestinal samples. Worth noting for this clone: Its recognized antigen is unknown. No base quality values were provided; no much bigger clone lies one nucleotide off.

Sequenced: gut tissue. This clonotype originated in a girl aged 5-17 years with moderate ulcerative colitis. Recombination linked TRBV5-1 to TRBJ2-3, with no reliable assignment of the D segment. In nucleotide form, the sequence is TGCGCCAGCAGCTTGGGGCCGTCGAGGATGACAGATACGCAGTATTTT. It is translated as CASSLGPSRMTDTQYF.